This T cell receptor beta chain was captured by sequencing in a study of blood T cell repertoires in COVID-19. Whole-study context: The study drew acute and convalescent COVID-19 samples from the United States, Italy and Spain.

Patients at the Seattle site were enrolled during active infection and followed longitudinally. Here immunoSEQ multiplex PCR was the method, and the copy in TCRdb shows in-frame clones only, minus some. Of hundreds of thousands of clones in the sample, 85% to 90% were seen once. There are a few counts of this clone. Looked up from germline, CDR1 is SGHRS and CDR2 is YFSETQ. This CDR3 comprises 14 residues. V dropped 0 bases and J dropped 10; count of bases not matched to a gene: 4. The sample consisted of peripheral blood. The chain employs TRBV5-1 and TRBJ1-1; 12 bases fit TRBD1. This clonotype was obtained from a woman aged 45 to 65 with COVID-19, enrolled during active disease. The CDR3 DNA reads TGCGCCAGCAGCTTGGTAAGGGACAGGGGGCTAGCTTTCTTT. The encoded protein is CASSLVRDRGLAFF.